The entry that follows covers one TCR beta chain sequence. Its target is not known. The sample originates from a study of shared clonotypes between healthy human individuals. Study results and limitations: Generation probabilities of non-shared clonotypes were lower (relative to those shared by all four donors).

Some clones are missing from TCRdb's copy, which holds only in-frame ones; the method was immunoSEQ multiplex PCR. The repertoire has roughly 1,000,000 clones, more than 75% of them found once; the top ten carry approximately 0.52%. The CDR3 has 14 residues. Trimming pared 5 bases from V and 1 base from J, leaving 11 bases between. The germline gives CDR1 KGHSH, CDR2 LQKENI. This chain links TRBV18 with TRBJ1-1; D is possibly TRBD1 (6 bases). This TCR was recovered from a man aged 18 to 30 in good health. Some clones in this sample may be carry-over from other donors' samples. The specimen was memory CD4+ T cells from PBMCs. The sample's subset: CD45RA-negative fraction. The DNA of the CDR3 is TGTGCCAGCTCATCAGGGGTCGCGAACACTGAAGCTTTCTTT. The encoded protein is CASSSGVANTEAFF.